The rows below give T cell receptor beta chains drawn from one sample of a study of CD8 T cells in Susac syndrome. TCRdb redid the calling of the immunoSEQ multiplex PCR reads with MiXCR, one entry per CDR3 protein. Altogether 200,000 or so distinct CDR3 sequences are present, about 95% being singletons, with the ten largest covering 0.093%. Sequencing was performed on CD4+ T cells from PBMCs. The source is a human donor with multiple sclerosis. Each CDR3 is given with its conserved first and last residue. Each record gives: J gene, V gene, CDR3 length, clone size, D gene, CDR3 protein, CDR3 DNA. D genes are given only for firm matches. Clone size, where shown, is once, few, many, or a class for clones that have expanded.

TRBJ2-1 TRBV7-2 11 - - CASSYHGEQFF TGTGCCAGCAGCTACCACGGTGAGCAGTTCTTC
TRBJ2-3 TRBV14 12 - - CASSQARGKQYF TGTGCCAGCAGCCAAGCAAGGGGGAAGCAGTATTTT
TRBJ1-5 TRBV7-8 15 - TRBD1 CASSLLGQGIPPQHF TGTGCCAGCAGCTTACTGGGACAGGGGATCCCGCCCCAGCATTTT
TRBJ2-5 TRBV29-1 13 - - CSVVGGVGETQYF TGCAGCGTTGTGGGGGGAGTAGGAGAGACCCAGTACTTC
TRBJ2-5 TRBV4-1 13 - - CASSQRERETQYF TGCGCCAGCAGCCAAAGGGAAAGGGAGACCCAGTACTTC
TRBJ1-1 TRBV29-1 13 few - CSVEDQGGTEAFF TGCAGCGTTGAAGATCAAGGGGGCACTGAAGCTTTCTTT
TRBJ2-6 TRBV4-1 15 - - CASSPLAAGANVLTF TGCGCCAGCAGCCCATTAGCTGCTGGGGCCAACGTCCTGACTTTC
TRBJ2-7 TRBV5-1 17 - TRBD1 CASFRDSLTGGSYEQYF TGCGCCAGCTTCCGGGACAGCCTTACTGGGGGCTCCTACGAGCAGTACTTC
TRBJ2-7 TRBV18 14 few - CASSPGPSSYEQYF TGTGCCAGCTCCCCCGGCCCAAGCTCCTACGAGCAGTACTTC
TRBJ2-1 TRBV20-1 13 - TRBD2 CSATQAGYNEQFF TGCAGTGCTACTCAAGCGGGGTACAATGAGCAGTTCTTC
TRBJ2-7 TRBV29-1 14 - TRBD1 CSVVTGGGSGEQYF TGCAGCGTTGTGACAGGGGGCGGATCGGGCGAGCAGTACTTC
TRBJ2-3 TRBV27 15 - - CATSLGGISTDTQYF TGTGCCACCTCGCTAGGGGGGATATCCACAGATACGCAGTATTTT
TRBJ2-3 TRBV12-3/TRBV12-4 14 few TRBD2 CASRLAGSTDTQYF TGTGCCAGCAGACTAGCGGGGAGCACAGATACGCAGTATTTT
TRBJ1-5 TRBV27 13 few - CASSRYSNQPQHF TGTGCCAGCAGCCGTTATAGCAATCAGCCCCAGCATTTT
TRBJ2-5 TRBV7-9 14 - - CASSPRAGQETQYF TGTGCCAGCAGCCCCAGGGCGGGGCAAGAGACCCAGTACTTC
TRBJ2-3 TRBV27 14 - - CASSSLGPGDTQYF TGTGCCAGCAGTTCCTTGGGGCCGGGAGATACGCAGTATTTT
TRBJ1-1 TRBV3-1 14 - TRBD1 CASSQDDRGTEAFF TGTGCCAGCAGCCAAGACGACAGGGGGACTGAAGCTTTCTTT
TRBJ1-1 TRBV9 13 - - CASSVDMGAPAFF TGTGCCAGCAGCGTAGATATGGGGGCCCCCGCTTTCTTT
TRBJ1-5 TRBV2 14 - - CASSESRVSQPQHF TGTGCCAGCAGTGAAAGTAGGGTTAGTCAGCCCCAGCATTTT
TRBJ2-7 TRBV29-1 13 - - CSVARVTSYEQYF TGCAGCGTCGCCAGGGTCACTTCGTACGAGCAGTACTTC
TRBJ2-6 TRBV20-1 15 - - CSARDRGVTANVLTF TGCAGTGCTAGAGATCGCGGGGTTACGGCCAACGTCCTGACTTTC
TRBJ2-5 TRBV7-2 14 - - CASSSPKGAETQYF TGTGCCAGCAGCTCGCCCAAGGGCGCCGAGACCCAGTACTTC
TRBJ1-5 TRBV29-1 13 - TRBD1 CSVRTGDGQPQHF TGCAGCGTCCGGACAGGGGACGGTCAGCCCCAGCATTTT
TRBJ2-7 TRBV7-9 11 once - CASSFSGEQYF TGTGCCAGCAGCTTCAGTGGCGAGCAGTACTTC
TRBJ2-7 TRBV5-1 15 - TRBD2 CASSLASGRFGEQYF TGCGCCAGCAGCTTAGCTAGCGGAAGATTCGGCGAGCAGTACTTC
TRBJ2-7 TRBV3-1 12 - - CASSQAGNEQYF TGTGCCAGCAGCCAAGCCGGGAACGAGCAGTACTTC
TRBJ1-1 TRBV7-9 15 once - CASSSSPGRRTEAFF TGTGCCAGCAGCTCATCTCCCGGACGGAGGACTGAAGCTTTCTTT
TRBJ1-4 TRBV29-1 14 - - CSGSSGIRDEKLFF TGCAGCGGATCGTCCGGGATACGGGATGAAAAACTGTTTTTT
TRBJ2-3 TRBV18 14 - - CASSRSDLTDTQYF TGTGCCAGCTCACGGAGCGATCTCACAGATACGCAGTATTTT
TRBJ1-2 TRBV7-9 15 - TRBD1 CASSSGTGGENGYTF TGTGCCAGCAGCTCGGGGACAGGGGGAGAGAATGGCTACACCTTC
TRBJ1-2 TRBV6-5 14 - TRBD1 CASSRGQGFYGYTF TGTGCCAGCAGTCGGGGACAGGGGTTCTATGGCTACACCTTC
TRBJ2-1 TRBV18 11 - - CASSPLDEQFF TGTGCCAGCTCACCACTGGATGAGCAGTTCTTC
TRBJ2-7 TRBV20-1 15 - - CSAQGSGIATYEQYF TGCAGTGCTCAAGGTTCAGGGATAGCCACCTACGAGCAGTACTTC
TRBJ2-2 TRBV5-1 18 once - CASSWGPGANRDTGELFF TGCGCCAGCAGCTGGGGCCCCGGGGCGAATAGGGACACCGGGGAGCTGTTTTTT
TRBJ2-4 TRBV7-7 13 - TRBD2 CASSSTSGSIQYF TGTGCCAGCAGCTCGACTAGCGGTAGCATTCAGTACTTC
TRBJ2-7 TRBV20-1 14 - TRBD2 CSASYSGRVGEQYF TGCAGTGCTAGCTATAGCGGGAGGGTGGGTGAGCAGTACTTC
TRBJ2-1 TRBV30 12 - - CAWSSMGPEQFF TGTGCCTGGAGTTCCATGGGGCCGGAGCAGTTCTTC
TRBJ1-1 TRBV20-1 14 once TRBD1 CSARDGTDYTEAFF TGCAGTGCTAGAGACGGGACAGACTACACTGAAGCTTTCTTT
TRBJ1-1 TRBV28 14 - - CASSPRGRGTEAFF TGTGCCAGCAGCCCCCGCGGTAGGGGCACTGAAGCTTTCTTT
TRBJ1-1 TRBV11-2 16 - - CASSLEYREGDTEAFF TGTGCCAGCAGCTTAGAGTATCGGGAAGGGGACACTGAAGCTTTCTTT
TRBJ2-1 TRBV20-1 14 once TRBD2 CSATQREIYNEQFF TGCAGTGCTACACAGCGGGAGATCTACAATGAGCAGTTCTTC
TRBJ1-2 TRBV12-3/TRBV12-4 13 - - CASSSRQDYGHTF TGTGCCAGCAGTTCACGACAGGACTATGGCCACACCTTC
TRBJ1-4 TRBV4-1 12 - - CASSLLGEKLFF TGCGCCAGCAGCCTTTTAGGTGAAAAACTGTTTTTT
TRBJ1-2 TRBV18 14 - - CASSPPIQDYGYTF TGTGCCAGCTCACCACCCATACAGGACTATGGCTACACCTTC
TRBJ2-1 TRBV30 15 - TRBD2 CAWSVSSGGYNEQFF TGTGCCTGGAGTGTTAGCAGCGGGGGGTACAATGAGCAGTTCTTC
TRBJ1-5 TRBV12-5 13 - - CASGLVPGQPQHF TGTGCTAGTGGTTTGGTACCCGGGCAGCCCCAGCATTTT
TRBJ1-2 TRBV20-1 16 - TRBD1 CSAWGQANPFPLGYTF TGCAGTGCGTGGGGACAGGCCAACCCATTCCCCCTAGGCTACACCTTC
TRBJ1-2 TRBV3-1 14 once TRBD1 CASSYRQGNYGYTF TGTGCCAGCAGCTATCGACAGGGAAACTATGGCTACACCTTC
TRBJ2-6 TRBV20-1 15 - - CSARVPSAGANVLTF TGCAGTGCTAGAGTGCCGAGTGCGGGGGCCAACGTCCTGACTTTC
TRBJ2-1 TRBV2 14 - TRBD2 CASSRAGVGYEQFF TGTGCCAGCAGTAGAGCGGGAGTTGGCTATGAGCAGTTCTTC
TRBJ2-7 TRBV2 15 - - CASSEAGRAVYEQYF TGTGCCAGCAGTGAAGCCGGAAGGGCAGTCTACGAGCAGTACTTC
TRBJ1-2 TRBV29-1 15 - - CSAPGGAGQGYGYTF TGCAGCGCCCCGGGGGGGGCGGGCCAGGGCTATGGCTACACCTTC
TRBJ1-6 TRBV20-1 14 once - CSASSHARNSPLHF TGCAGTGCTAGCAGCCATGCTAGAAATTCACCCCTCCACTTT
TRBJ2-3 TRBV20-1 12 - - CSTTPQDETQYF TGCAGTACGACCCCGCAGGACGAAACGCAGTATTTT